Below, one TCR beta chain is given with its context. Its ends do not fully match the called genes, so a read error is possible. The CDR3 is made up of 15 amino acids. Per the germline V gene, CDR1 is MNHEY and CDR2 is SVGAGI. PCR primers comprised 60 Vbeta and 13 Jbeta primers. Repertoires were generated with immunoSEQ multiplex PCR, while TCRdb's copy carries only in-frame clones and drops some. The table lists 150,000 to 160,000 clones, 70% to 80% of them singletons. As for the donors, each was a healthy bone marrow donor. This entry comes from a study of cytomegalovirus exposure and HLA in healthy donors.

The source is a man in his thirties or forties in good health and CMV-seronegative. This chain connects TRBV6-5 to TRBJ1-5; 7 bases agree with TRBD1. Sequencing was performed on PBMCs. CDR3 sequence reads: CASEDGGGKDQPQNF. The CDR3 nucleotides are TGTGCCAGCGAAGACGGAGGGGGCAAGGATCAGCCCCAGAATTTT.